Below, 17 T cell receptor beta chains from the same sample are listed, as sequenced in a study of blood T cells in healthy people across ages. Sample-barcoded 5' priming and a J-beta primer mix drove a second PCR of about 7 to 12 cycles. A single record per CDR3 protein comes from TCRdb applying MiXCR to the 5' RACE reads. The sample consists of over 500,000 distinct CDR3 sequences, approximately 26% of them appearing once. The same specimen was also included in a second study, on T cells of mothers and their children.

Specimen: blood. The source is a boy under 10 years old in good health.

The CDR3 region has the DNA TGTGCCAGCAGCTTGGGGGACGCGATCAATGAGCAGTTCTTC. This sequence encodes CASSLGDAINEQFF. V is TRBV7-9 and J is TRBJ2-1; D possibly matches TRBD1 or TRBD2 (5 bases each). This CDR3 spans 14 amino acids. V lost 3 bases to trimming and J lost 6 bases, with 12 bases between them. Germline lookup yields CDR1 SEHNR and CDR2 FQNEAQ (reference sequence). The whole variable domain, filled in from reference TRBV7-9 and TRBJ2-1, reads DTGVSQNPRHKITKRGQNVTFRCDPISEHNRLYWYRQTLGQGPEFLTYFQNEAQLEKSRLLSDRFSAERPKGSFSTLEIQRTEQGDSAMYLCASSLGDAINEQFFGPGTRLTVL.

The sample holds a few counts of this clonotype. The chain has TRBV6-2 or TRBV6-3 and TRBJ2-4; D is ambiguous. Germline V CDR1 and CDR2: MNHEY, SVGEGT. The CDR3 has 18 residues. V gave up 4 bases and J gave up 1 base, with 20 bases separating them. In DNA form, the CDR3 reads TGTGCCAGCAGTTGCTGCCTCCTAGTTGGGTTCGCCAAAAACATTCAGTACTTC. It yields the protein CASSCCLLVGFAKNIQYF.

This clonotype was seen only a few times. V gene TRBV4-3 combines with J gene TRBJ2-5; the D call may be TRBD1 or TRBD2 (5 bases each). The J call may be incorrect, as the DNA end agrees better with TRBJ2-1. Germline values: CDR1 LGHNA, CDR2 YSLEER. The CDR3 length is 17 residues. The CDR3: CASSQGRGVGGYNEQFF. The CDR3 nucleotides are TGCGCCAGCAGCCAAGGGAGAGGGGTTGGAGGATACAATGAGCAGTTCTTC.

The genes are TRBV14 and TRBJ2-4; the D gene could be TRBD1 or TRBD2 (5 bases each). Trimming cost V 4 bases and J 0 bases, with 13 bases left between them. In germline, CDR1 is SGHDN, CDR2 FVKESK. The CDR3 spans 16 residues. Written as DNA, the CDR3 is TGTGCCAGCAGCCCTGAGGGACCGATAGCCAAAAACATTCAGTACTTC. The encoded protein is CASSPEGPIAKNIQYF.

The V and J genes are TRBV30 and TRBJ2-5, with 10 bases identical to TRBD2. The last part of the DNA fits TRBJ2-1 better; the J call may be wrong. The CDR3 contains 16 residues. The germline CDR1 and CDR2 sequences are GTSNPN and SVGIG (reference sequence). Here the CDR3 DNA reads TGTGCCTGGAGTGTTCCGAGGACTAGCGGTGCCAATGAGCAGTTCTTC. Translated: CAWSVPRTSGANEQFF.

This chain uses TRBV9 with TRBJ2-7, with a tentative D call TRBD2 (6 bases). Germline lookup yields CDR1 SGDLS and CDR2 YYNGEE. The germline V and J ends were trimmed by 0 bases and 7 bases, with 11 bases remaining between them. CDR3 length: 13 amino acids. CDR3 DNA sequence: TGTGCCAGCAGCGTAGCTACTGGGGGGGAGCAGTACTTC. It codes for CASSVATGGEQYF.

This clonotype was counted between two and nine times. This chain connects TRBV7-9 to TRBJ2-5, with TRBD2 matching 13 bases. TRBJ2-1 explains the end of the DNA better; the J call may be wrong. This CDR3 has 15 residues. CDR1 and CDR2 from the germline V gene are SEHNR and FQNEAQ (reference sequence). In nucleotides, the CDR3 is TGTGCCAGCAGCTGGACTAGCGGGAGAGGCAATGAGCAGTTCTTC. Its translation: CASSWTSGRGNEQFF.

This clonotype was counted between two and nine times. The CDR3 DNA reads as TGCGCCAGCCGGAGGTCAGGGGAAAATTCACCCCTCCACTTT. Translation gives CASRRSGENSPLHF. V usage is TRBV5-1 and J usage is TRBJ1-6; D possibly corresponds to TRBD1 (6 bases). V was cut by 7 bases and J by 7 bases, with 15 bases left in between. The CDR3 has 14 amino acids. Germline V gene lookup returns CDR1 SGHRS and CDR2 YFSETQ.

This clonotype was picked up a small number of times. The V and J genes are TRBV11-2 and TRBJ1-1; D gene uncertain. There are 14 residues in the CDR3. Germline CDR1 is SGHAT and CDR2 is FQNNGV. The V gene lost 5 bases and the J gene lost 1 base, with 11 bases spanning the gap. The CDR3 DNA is TGTGCCAGCAGCCCCCGGGAGGGGAACACTGAAGCTTTCTTT. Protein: CASSPREGNTEAFF.

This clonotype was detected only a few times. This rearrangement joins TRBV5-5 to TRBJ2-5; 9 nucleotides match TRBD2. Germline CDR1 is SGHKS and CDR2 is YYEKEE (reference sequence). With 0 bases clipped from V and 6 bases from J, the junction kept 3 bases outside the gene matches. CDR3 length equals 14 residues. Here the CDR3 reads CASSLGLAEQTQYF. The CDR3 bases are TGTGCCAGCAGCTTGGGACTAGCGGAACAGACCCAGTACTTC.

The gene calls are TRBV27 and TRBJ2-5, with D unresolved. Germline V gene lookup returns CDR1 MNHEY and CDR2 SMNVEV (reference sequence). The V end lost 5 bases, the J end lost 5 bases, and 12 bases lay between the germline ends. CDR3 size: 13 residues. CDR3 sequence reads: CASSPTYWETQYF. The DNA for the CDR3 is TGTGCCAGCAGTCCTACTTATTGGGAGACCCAGTACTTC.

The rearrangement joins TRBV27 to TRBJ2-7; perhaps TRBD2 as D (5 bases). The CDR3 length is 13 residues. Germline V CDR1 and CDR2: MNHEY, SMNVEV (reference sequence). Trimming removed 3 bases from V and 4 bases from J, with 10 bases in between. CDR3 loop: CASSFNRGYEQYF. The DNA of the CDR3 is TGTGCCAGCAGTTTTAATCGCGGGTACGAGCAGTACTTC.

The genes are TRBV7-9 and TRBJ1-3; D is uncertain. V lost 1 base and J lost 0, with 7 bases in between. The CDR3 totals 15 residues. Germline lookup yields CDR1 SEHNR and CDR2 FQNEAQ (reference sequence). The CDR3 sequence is CASSLESFSGNTIYF. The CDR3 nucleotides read TGTGCCAGCAGCTTAGAGTCCTTCTCTGGAAACACCATATATTTT. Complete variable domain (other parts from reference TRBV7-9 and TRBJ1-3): DTGVSQNPRHKITKRGQNVTFRCDPISEHNRLYWYRQTLGQGPEFLTYFQNEAQLEKSRLLSDRFSAERPKGSFSTLEIQRTEQGDSAMYLCASSLESFSGNTIYFGEGSWLTVV.

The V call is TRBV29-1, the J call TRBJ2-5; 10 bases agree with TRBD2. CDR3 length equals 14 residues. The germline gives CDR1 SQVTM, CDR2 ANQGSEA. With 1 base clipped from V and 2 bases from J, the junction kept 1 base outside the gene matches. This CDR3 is CSVEAAGGQETQYF. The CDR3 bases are TGCAGCGTTGAAGCAGCGGGGGGGCAAGAGACCCAGTACTTC.

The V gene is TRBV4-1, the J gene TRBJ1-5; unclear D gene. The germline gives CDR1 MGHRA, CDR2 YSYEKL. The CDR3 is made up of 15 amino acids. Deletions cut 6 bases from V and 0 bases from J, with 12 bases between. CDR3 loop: CASRPNTNSNQPQHF. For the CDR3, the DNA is TGCGCCAGCAGACCTAATACCAATAGCAATCAGCCCCAGCATTTT.

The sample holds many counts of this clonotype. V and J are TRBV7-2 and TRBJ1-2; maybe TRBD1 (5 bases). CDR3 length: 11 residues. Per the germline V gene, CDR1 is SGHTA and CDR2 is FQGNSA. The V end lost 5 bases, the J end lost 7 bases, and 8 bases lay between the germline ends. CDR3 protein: CASSRGSGYTF. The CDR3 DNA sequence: TGTGCCAGCAGCAGGGGCTCTGGCTACACCTTC.

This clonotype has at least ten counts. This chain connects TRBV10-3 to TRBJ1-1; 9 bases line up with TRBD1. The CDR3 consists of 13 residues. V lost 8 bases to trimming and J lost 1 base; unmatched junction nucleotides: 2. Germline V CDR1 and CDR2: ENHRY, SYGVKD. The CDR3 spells CAIGQGKNTEAFF. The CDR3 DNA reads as TGTGCCATCGGACAGGGGAAGAACACTGAAGCTTTCTTT.